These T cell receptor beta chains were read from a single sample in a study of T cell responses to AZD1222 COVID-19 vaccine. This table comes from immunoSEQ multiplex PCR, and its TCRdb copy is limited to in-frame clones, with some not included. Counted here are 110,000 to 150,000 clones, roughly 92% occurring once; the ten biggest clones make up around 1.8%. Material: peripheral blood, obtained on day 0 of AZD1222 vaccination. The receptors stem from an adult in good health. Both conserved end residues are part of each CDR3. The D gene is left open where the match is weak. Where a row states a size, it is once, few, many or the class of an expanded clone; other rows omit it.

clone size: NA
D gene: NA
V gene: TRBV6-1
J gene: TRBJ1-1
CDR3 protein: CASSGAVNTEAFF
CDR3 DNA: TGTGCCAGCAGTGGAGCGGTGAACACTGAAGCTTTCTTT

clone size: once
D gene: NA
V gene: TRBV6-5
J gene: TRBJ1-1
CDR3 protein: CASSPDRPLNTEAFF
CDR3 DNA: TGTGCCAGCAGCCCCGACAGGCCCCTGAACACTGAAGCTTTCTTT

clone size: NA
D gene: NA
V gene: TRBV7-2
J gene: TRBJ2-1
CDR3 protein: CATRAPPNYNEQFF
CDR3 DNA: TGTGCCACTAGGGCCCCACCCAACTACAATGAGCAGTTCTTC

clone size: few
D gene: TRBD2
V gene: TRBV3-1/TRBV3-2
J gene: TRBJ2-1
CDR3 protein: CASSQEISTSRFF
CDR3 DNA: TGTGCCAGCAGCCAAGAAATTTCGACTAGCAGGTTCTTC

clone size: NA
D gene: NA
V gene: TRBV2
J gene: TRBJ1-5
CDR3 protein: CASSGVGKDGNQPQHF
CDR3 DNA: TGTGCCAGCAGTGGTGTAGGGAAAGATGGCAATCAGCCCCAGCATTTT

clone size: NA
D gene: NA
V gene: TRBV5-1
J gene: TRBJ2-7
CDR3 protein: CASSLKGYYEQYF
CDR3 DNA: TGCGCCAGCAGCCTAAAGGGGTACTACGAGCAGTACTTC

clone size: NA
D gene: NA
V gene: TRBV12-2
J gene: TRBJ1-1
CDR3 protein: CASRLGTGDEAFF
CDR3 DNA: TGTGCAAGTCGCTTAGGGACAGGGGATGAAGCTTTCTTT

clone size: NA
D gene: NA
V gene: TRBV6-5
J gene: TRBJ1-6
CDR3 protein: CASSLETDANSPLHF
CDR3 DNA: TGTGCCAGCAGCCTAGAGACCGATGCTAATTCACCCCTCCACTTT

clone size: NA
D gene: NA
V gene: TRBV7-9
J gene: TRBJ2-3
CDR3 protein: CASSSDRRVADTQYF
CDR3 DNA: TGTGCCAGCAGCTCCGATCGGAGGGTTGCAGATACGCAGTATTTT

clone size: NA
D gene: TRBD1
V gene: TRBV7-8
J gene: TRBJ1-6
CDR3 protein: CASSWRQGGSPLHF
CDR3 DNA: TGTGCCAGCAGCTGGCGGCAGGGGGGTTCACCCCTCCACTTT

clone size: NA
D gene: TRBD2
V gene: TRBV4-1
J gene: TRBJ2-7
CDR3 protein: CASSHFRTSGSAEQYF
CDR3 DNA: TGCGCCAGCAGCCACTTCAGGACTAGCGGGAGTGCCGAGCAGTACTTC

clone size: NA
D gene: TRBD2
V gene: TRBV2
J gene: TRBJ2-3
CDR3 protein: CASRWTSVNTDTQYF
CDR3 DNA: TGTGCCAGCCGGTGGACTAGCGTAAACACAGATACGCAGTATTTT

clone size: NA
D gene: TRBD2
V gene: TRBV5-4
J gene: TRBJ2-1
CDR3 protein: CASSLGGGLAGNNEQFF
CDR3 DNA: TGTGCCAGCAGCTTGGGGGGTGGGCTAGCGGGAAACAATGAGCAGTTCTTC

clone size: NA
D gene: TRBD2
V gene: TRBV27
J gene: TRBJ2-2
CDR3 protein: CASSLSIWTSSTGELFF
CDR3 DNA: TGTGCCAGCAGTTTATCGATTTGGACTAGCAGCACCGGGGAGCTGTTTTTT

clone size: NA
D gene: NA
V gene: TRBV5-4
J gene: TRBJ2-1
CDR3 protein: CASSLGPGAYNEQFF
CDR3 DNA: TGTGCCAGCAGCTTGGGGCCCGGGGCCTACAATGAGCAGTTCTTC

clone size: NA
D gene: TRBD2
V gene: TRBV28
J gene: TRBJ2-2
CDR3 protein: CASTDRGAGELFF
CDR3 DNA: TGTGCCAGCACCGATCGGGGGGCCGGGGAGCTGTTTTTT

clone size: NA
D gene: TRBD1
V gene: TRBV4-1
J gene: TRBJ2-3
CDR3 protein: CASSYAIRQGDSQYF
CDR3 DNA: TGCGCCAGCAGCTATGCGATTAGACAGGGCGATTCGCAGTATTTT

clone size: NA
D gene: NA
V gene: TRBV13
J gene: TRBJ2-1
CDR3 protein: CASSPPDSGSYNEQFF
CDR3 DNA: TGTGCCAGCAGCCCCCCGGATAGCGGCTCCTACAATGAGCAGTTCTTC

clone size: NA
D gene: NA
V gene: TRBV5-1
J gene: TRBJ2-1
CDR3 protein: CASSLPRGASLRLYNEQFF
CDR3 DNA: TGCGCCAGCAGCTTGCCACGCGGGGCCTCTCTTCGGCTATACAATGAGCAGTTCTTC

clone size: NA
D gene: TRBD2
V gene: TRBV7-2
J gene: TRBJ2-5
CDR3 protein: CASSLLGGIGQETQYF
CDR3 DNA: TGTGCCAGCAGCTTATTGGGGGGGATCGGCCAAGAGACCCAGTACTTC

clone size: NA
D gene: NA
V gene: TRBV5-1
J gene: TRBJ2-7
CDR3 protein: CASSDRGHQYEQYF
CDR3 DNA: TGCGCCAGCAGCGATAGGGGCCATCAATACGAGCAGTACTTC

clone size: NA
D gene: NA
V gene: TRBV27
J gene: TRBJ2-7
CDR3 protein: CASSSFRQSYEQYF
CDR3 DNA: TGTGCCAGCAGTTCCTTCCGACAGTCCTACGAGCAGTACTTC

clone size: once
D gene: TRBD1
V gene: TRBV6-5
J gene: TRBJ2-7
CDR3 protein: CASRGRTGVWEQYF
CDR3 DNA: TGTGCCAGCAGAGGGAGGACAGGGGTATGGGAGCAGTACTTC

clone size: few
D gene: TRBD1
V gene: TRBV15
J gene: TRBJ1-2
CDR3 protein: CATSRGTGYGYTF
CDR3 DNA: TGTGCCACCAGCAGGGGGACAGGCTATGGCTACACCTTC

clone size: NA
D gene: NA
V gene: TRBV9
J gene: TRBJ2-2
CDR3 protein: CASSVENTGELFF
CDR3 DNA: TGTGCCAGCAGCGTAGAAAACACCGGGGAGCTGTTTTTT

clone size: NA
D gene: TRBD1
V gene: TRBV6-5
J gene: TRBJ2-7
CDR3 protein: CASSLGTGGFYEQYF
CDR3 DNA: TGTGCCAGCAGCCTAGGGACAGGGGGTTTCTACGAGCAGTACTTC

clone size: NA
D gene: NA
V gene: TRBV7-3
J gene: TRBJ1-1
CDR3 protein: CASSFRAGTEAFF
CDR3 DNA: TGTGCCAGCAGCTTTCGTGCTGGCACTGAAGCTTTCTTT

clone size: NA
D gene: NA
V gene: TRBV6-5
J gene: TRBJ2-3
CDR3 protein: CASTSVYTDTQYF
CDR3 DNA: TGTGCCAGCACGAGCGTGTACACAGATACGCAGTATTTT

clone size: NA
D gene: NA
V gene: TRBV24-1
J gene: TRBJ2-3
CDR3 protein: CATSDLGADRTDTQYF
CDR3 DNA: TGTGCCACCAGTGATTTAGGGGCAGATCGCACAGATACGCAGTATTTT

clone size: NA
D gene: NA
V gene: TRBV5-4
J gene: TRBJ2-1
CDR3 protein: CASSPDGISNYNEQFF
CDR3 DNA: TGTGCCAGCAGCCCGGACGGGATATCAAACTACAATGAGCAGTTCTTC

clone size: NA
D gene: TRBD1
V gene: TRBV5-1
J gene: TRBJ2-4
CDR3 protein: CASSPVQGPKNIQYF
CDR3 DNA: TGCGCCAGCAGCCCCGTACAGGGGCCCAAAAACATTCAGTACTTC

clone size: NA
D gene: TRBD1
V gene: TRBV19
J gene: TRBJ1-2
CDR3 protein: CAISRGQLYGYTF
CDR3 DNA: TGTGCCATCTCCAGGGGGCAGCTCTATGGCTACACCTTC

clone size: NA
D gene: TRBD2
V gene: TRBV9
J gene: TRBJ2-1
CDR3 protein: CASSETGEGLNEQFF
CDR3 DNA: TGTGCCAGCAGCGAGACGGGGGAGGGCCTGAATGAGCAGTTCTTC

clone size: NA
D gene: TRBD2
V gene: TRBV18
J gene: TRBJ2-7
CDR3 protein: CASSPLGLAGSEQYF
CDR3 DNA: TGTGCCAGCTCACCATTAGGACTAGCGGGATCCGAGCAGTACTTC

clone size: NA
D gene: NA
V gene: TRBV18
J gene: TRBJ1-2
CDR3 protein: CASSPPERSYGYTF
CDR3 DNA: TGTGCCAGCTCACCACCGGAGCGGTCCTATGGCTACACCTTC

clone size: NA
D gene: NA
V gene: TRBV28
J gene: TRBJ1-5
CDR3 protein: CASSLRSTRGEGSQPQHF
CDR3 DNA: TGTGCCAGCAGTTTAAGGTCAACCAGGGGTGAAGGGAGTCAGCCCCAGCATTTT

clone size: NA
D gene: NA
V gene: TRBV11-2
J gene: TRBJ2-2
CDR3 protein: CASSLDKSGELFF
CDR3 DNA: TGTGCCAGCAGCTTAGATAAGTCTGGGGAGCTGTTTTTT

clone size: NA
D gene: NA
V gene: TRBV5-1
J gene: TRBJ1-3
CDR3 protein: CASKPRQGSGNTIYF
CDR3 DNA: TGCGCCAGCAAGCCTCGGCAGGGCTCTGGAAACACCATATATTTT

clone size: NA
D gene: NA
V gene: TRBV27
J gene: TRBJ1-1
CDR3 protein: CASSLNRRGEAFF
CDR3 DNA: TGTGCCAGCAGTTTAAACAGGCGAGGTGAAGCTTTCTTT

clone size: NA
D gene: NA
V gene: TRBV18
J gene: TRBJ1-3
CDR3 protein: CASSPRPNPGNTIYF
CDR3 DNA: TGTGCCAGCTCACCTCGACCAAACCCGGGAAACACCATATATTTT

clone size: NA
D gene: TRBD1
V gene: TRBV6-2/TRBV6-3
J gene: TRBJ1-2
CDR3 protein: CASSYLCRGYGYTF
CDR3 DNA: TGTGCCAGCAGTTACCTTTGCAGGGGGTATGGCTACACCTTC

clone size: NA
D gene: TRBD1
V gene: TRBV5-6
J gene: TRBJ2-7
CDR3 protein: CASSFDRGYSYEQYF
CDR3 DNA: TGTGCCAGCAGCTTCGACAGGGGATACTCCTACGAGCAGTACTTC

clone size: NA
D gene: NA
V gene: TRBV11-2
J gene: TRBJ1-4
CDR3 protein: CASSLIGRNSEKLFF
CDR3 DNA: TGTGCCAGCAGCTTGATAGGAAGGAATAGTGAAAAACTGTTTTTT

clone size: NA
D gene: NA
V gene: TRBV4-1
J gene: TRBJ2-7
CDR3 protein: CASSQPHSGPSYEQYF
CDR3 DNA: TGCGCCAGCAGCCAACCCCATAGCGGCCCTTCCTACGAGCAGTACTTC

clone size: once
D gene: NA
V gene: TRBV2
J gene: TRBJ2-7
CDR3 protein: CASSDQGKFDEQYF
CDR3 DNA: TGTGCCAGCAGTGACCAAGGAAAATTCGACGAGCAGTACTTC

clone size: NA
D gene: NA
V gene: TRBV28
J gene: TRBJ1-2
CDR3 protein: CASTIYGWDGHSNYGYTF
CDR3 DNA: TGTGCCAGCACCATTTATGGATGGGACGGACACTCTAACTATGGCTACACCTTC

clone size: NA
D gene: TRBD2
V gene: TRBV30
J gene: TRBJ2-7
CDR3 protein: CAWNPVRAGGRDEQYF
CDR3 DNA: TGTGCCTGGAATCCGGTAAGAGCGGGAGGACGTGACGAGCAGTACTTC

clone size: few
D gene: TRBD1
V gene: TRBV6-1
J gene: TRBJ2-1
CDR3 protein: CASSEGQGGYNEQFF
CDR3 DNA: TGTGCCAGCAGTGAGGGACAGGGGGGCTACAATGAGCAGTTCTTC

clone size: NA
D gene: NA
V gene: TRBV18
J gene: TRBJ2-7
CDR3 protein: CASSPLRGAAEQYF
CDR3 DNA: TGTGCCAGCTCACCCCTCAGGGGGGCGGCCGAGCAGTACTTC

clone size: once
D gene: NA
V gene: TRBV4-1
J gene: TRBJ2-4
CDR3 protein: CASSQEKRFSGPAKNIQYF
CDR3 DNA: TGCGCCAGCAGCCAAGAAAAGAGATTCAGCGGTCCAGCCAAAAACATTCAGTACTTC

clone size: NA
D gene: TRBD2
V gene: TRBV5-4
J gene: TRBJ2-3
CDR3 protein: CASSEPGLASPSDTQYF
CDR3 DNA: TGTGCCAGCAGCGAACCGGGACTAGCAAGTCCCTCAGATACGCAGTATTTT

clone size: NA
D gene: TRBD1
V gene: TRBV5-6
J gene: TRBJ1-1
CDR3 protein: CASRLTGVNTEAFF
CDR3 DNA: TGTGCCAGCAGACTTACAGGGGTGAACACTGAAGCTTTCTTT

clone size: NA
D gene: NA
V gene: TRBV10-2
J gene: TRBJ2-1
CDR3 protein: CASSALPSSAPVNEQFF
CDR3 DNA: TGCGCCAGCAGTGCGTTACCCTCTAGCGCTCCTGTCAATGAGCAGTTCTTC

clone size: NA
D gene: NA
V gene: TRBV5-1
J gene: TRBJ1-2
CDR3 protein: CASSLTGYGYTF
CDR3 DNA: TGCGCCAGCAGCTTGACAGGCTATGGCTACACCTTC

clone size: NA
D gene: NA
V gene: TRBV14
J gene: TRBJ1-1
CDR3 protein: CASSQDVIRPRWTNTEAFF
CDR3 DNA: TGTGCCAGCAGCCAAGATGTAATCCGGCCGCGGTGGACGAACACTGAAGCTTTCTTT